The present entry profiles one TCR beta chain with its context. Antigen specificity is unknown. This specimen belongs to a study of T cell responses to AZD1222 COVID-19 vaccine. Study observations and caveats: White British people made up most donors, females outnumbered males, and clonal diversity was possibly underestimated. No repertoire was sampled before or during the peak T cell response, only after it.

Libraries were prepared by immunoSEQ multiplex PCR; TCRdb keeps only in-frame clonotypes and omits some of them. The sample records 57,000 or so clones, approximately 89% being singletons. Germline assignment: CDR1 SGHNT and CDR2 YYREEE (reference sequence). Trimming left V 3 bases short and J 5 bases short, with 14 bases between. The CDR3 totals 14 residues. Sequencing was performed on peripheral blood, taken on day 0 of MenACWY control vaccination. The rearrangement joins TRBV5-4 to TRBJ2-5; maybe TRBD2 (5 bases). The clonotype comes from an adult in good health. The CDR3, as DNA: TGTGCCAGCAGCTACGGCGGTCGAGGGGAGACCCAGTACTTC. Translating gives CASSYGGRGETQYF.